This TCR beta chain was found in a study of cytomegalovirus exposure and HLA in healthy donors. Overall study results and limits: Donor immune exposure was known only as CMV serostatus.

Remarks on this clone: Its matching antigen is unknown.

This PCR relied on a set of 60 Vbeta primers and 13 Jbeta primers. Using immunoSEQ multiplex PCR, the repertoire was profiled, and TCRdb retains in-frame clones only, with some absent. The sample includes about 120,000 clones, around 78% of them seen just once. Each donor was nominally healthy when sampled (though unrecorded immune exposures were likely). The J segment lost 2 bases and the V segment lost 6 bases, leaving 7 bases of the junction unmatched. Germline V gene lookup returns CDR1 ENHRY and CDR2 SYGVKD. This CDR3 is 16 amino acids long. The chain couples TRBV10-3 to TRBJ2-6; TRBD1 matches at 7 bases. The sequence was collected from a woman aged 40 to 49 in good health and CMV-seronegative. Specimen: PBMCs. CDR3 bases: TGTGCCATCAGCCGACAGGGTGGGGCTGGGGCCAACGTCCTGACTTTC. Amino acid sequence: CAISRQGGAGANVLTF.